A single sample gave rise to the 12 T cell receptor beta chains below, sequenced in a study of blood T cell repertoires in COVID-19. Sequenced by immunoSEQ multiplex PCR; TCRdb stores in-frame clones only, minus some. Among about 140,000 clones listed, about 72% were seen once. Source material: peripheral blood. The origin of the receptors is a man aged 60 to 75 who had recovered from COVID-19.

The V call is TRBV7-2, the J call TRBJ1-1; D is unresolved. CDR1 and CDR2 (germline): SGHTA, FQGNSA. The CDR3 loop spans 14 amino acids. The germline V and J ends were trimmed by 5 bases and 2 bases, with 12 bases remaining between them. This CDR3 reads CASSLREFNTEAFF. The CDR3 nucleotides are TGTGCCAGCAGCCTACGGGAGTTTAACACTGAAGCTTTCTTT.

This clone was seen more than once but under ten times. The chain links TRBV11-3 to TRBJ2-7; D perhaps matches TRBD2 (5 bases). V was clipped by 5 bases and J by 3 bases, with 11 bases between them. The V gene's germline CDR1 is SGHNT and CDR2 YENEEA. The CDR3 loop spans 13 amino acids. CDR3: CASSPRSGYEQYF. CDR3 coding DNA: TGTGCCAGCAGCCCCAGGAGCGGCTACGAGCAGTACTTC.

This chain joins TRBV2 and TRBJ2-7, with TRBD2 matching 10 bases. This CDR3 spans 16 amino acids. Germline values: CDR1 SNHLY, CDR2 FYNNEI. J gave up 5 bases and V 8 bases, and 15 bases lay outside the gene matches. CDR3 amino acids: CASGRGRLAGSNEQYF. DNA for the CDR3: TGTGCCAGCGGTAGAGGGAGACTAGCGGGTAGTAACGAGCAGTACTTC.

This chain links TRBV28 with TRBJ2-6; no firm D call. Germline lookup yields CDR1 MDHEN and CDR2 SYDVKM. The germline V and J ends were trimmed by 4 bases and 0 bases, with 13 bases remaining between them. The length of the CDR3 is 17 residues. The CDR3 DNA reads as TGTGCCAGCAGTTCCCCTGCCACAGTCTCTGGGGCCAACGTCCTGACTTTC. Translating it yields CASSSPATVSGANVLTF.

The chain recombines TRBV6-5 with TRBJ2-5; TRBD2 matches 12 bases. V lost 9 bases and J lost 2; bases outside the gene matches: 7. Looked up from germline, CDR1 is MNHEY and CDR2 is SVGAGI. CDR3 length: 15 amino acids. The CDR3 nucleotides are TGTGCCAGTCGAACTAGCGGGGGGCCACAAGAGACCCAGTACTTC. Translation: CASRTSGGPQETQYF.

The chain is built from TRBV6-5 and TRBJ1-3; D not resolved. The germline CDR1 and CDR2 sequences are MNHEY and SVGAGI. The length of the CDR3 is 14 residues. V was clipped by 5 bases and J by 4 bases, with 12 bases between them. The CDR3 DNA sequence: TGTGCCAGCAGTCTCACCTTGAGAGGAAACACCATATATTTT. Protein: CASSLTLRGNTIYF.

This clone came up once. The V gene is TRBV3-1 (or the pseudogene TRBV3-2), the J gene TRBJ2-7; possible D gene TRBD1, 6 bases. Trimming shortened V by 1 base and J by 4 bases, and 14 bases separated the two germline ends. CDR3 length: 15 amino acids. Germline V lookup: CDR1 LGHDT, CDR2 YNNKEL (reference sequence). CDR3 DNA sequence: TGTGCCAGCAGCCAAGGTCCGGGACAACCTTACGAGCAGTACTTC. It yields the protein CASSQGPGQPYEQYF.

The chain couples TRBV5-8 to TRBJ2-3; the D gene is possibly TRBD1 (6 bases). Germline lookup yields CDR1 SGHTS and CDR2 YDEGEE. V was pared by 4 bases and J by 1 base, with 16 bases between. The length of the CDR3 is 16 residues. The CDR3: CASSLGTQRRTDTQYF. The CDR3 DNA sequence: TGTGCCAGCAGCCTCGGGACACAACGACGCACAGATACGCAGTATTTT. Supplemented by reference TRBV5-8 and TRBJ2-3, the full variable domain reads EAGVTQSPTHLIKTRGQQATLRCSPISGHTSVYWYQQALGLGLQFLLWYDEGEERNRGNFPPRFSGRQFPNYSSELNVNALELEDSALYLCASSLGTQRRTDTQYFGPGTRLTVL.

The chain has TRBV28 and TRBJ2-4, with 8 bases matching TRBD2. After removal of 3 bases from V and 1 base from J, the junction contained 8 bases not matched to a gene. Germline-derived CDR1 and CDR2 are MDHEN and SYDVKM. CDR3 length: 17 amino acids. In nucleotides, the CDR3 is TGTGCCAGCAGTTTCCTCACTAGCGGTCTGGCCAAAAACATTCAGTACTTC. Its protein product is CASSFLTSGLAKNIQYF.

CDR3 sequence: CAWSKGVAGVHEQYF. In nucleotides, the CDR3 is TGTGCCTGGAGTAAGGGAGTAGCGGGAGTCCACGAGCAGTACTTC. The genes are TRBV30 and TRBJ2-7; TRBD2 matches 9 bases. Germline CDR1 and CDR2: GTSNPN and SVGIG (reference sequence). The CDR3 runs to 15 residues. V gave up 2 bases and J gave up 5 bases; unmatched junction bases: 10. The full variable domain, rest sourced from reference TRBV30 and TRBJ2-7, is SQTIHQWPATLVQPVGSPLSLECTVEGTSNPNLYWYRQAAGRGLQLLFYSVGIGQISSEVPQNLSASRPQDRQFILSSKKLLLSDSGFYLCAWSKGVAGVHEQYFGPGTRLTVT.

The V and J genes are TRBV3-1 (or the pseudogene TRBV3-2) and TRBJ1-2; 9 positions agree with TRBD1. V dropped 4 bases and J dropped 3; count of bases not matched to a gene: 0. Germline CDR1 LGHDT, CDR2 YNNKEL (reference sequence). CDR3 length: 13 residues. The CDR3 protein is CASSRDRDYGYTF. In nucleotides, the CDR3 is TGTGCCAGCAGCCGGGACAGGGACTATGGCTACACCTTC.

This clone was detected a few times. The chain combines TRBV6-6 with TRBJ1-1, with 10 bases matching TRBD1. Losses at the gene ends were 7 bases for V and 4 bases for J; bases not matched to a gene: 3. The CDR3 covers 13 residues. Germline V gene sequence: CDR1 MNHNY, CDR2 SVGAGI (reference sequence). The CDR3 coding sequence is TGTGCCAGCACCTGGACAGGGGGCACTGAAGCTTTCTTT. Its protein is CASTWTGGTEAFF.